This passage covers 27 T cell receptor beta chains from one sample sequenced in a study of cytomegalovirus exposure and HLA in healthy donors. PCR employed 60 Vbeta and 13 Jbeta primers. TCRdb's table, derived via immunoSEQ multiplex PCR, lists solely in-frame clones and lacks some. The data contain about 170,000 clones, 65% to 80% of them seen just once; the ten biggest clones take up around 2%. The sample consisted of PBMCs. The source is a female donor in good health and CMV-seronegative.

The chain joins TRBV4-1 to TRBJ2-3; the match to TRBD2 covers 7 bases. V was clipped by 2 bases and J by 3 bases; unmatched bases: 11. The V gene's germline CDR1 is MGHRA and CDR2 YSYEKL. This CDR3 is 17 amino acids long. The CDR3: CASSQPGRREVTDTQYF. The CDR3 DNA sequence: TGCGCCAGCAGCCAACCGGGTCGTCGGGAGGTAACAGATACGCAGTATTTT.

For this clone: Other DNA sequences in the sample encode the same CDR3. The CDR3 reads CASSLGLADYNEQFF. The CDR3 DNA sequence: TGCGCCAGCAGCTTGGGACTAGCGGACTACAATGAGCAGTTCTTC. This chain joins TRBV5-1 and TRBJ2-1; 9 bases agree with TRBD2. Germline V CDR1 and CDR2: SGHRS, YFSETQ. The CDR3 runs 15 residues. Unmatched junction bases numbered 1, after V lost 0 bases and J lost 3 bases.

V and J are TRBV4-1 and TRBJ2-1, with D maybe TRBD1 (5 bases). This CDR3 has 12 residues. Per germline, CDR1 MGHRA and CDR2 YSYEKL. The V gene lost 1 base and the J gene lost 16 bases, with 14 bases spanning the gap. For the CDR3, the DNA is TGCGCCAGCAGCCAAGTGGGGCAAGTGTCTTTCTTC. Translating gives CASSQVGQVSFF.

This rearrangement joins TRBV29-1 to TRBJ2-5; D remains unclear. V gave up 4 bases and J gave up 1 base, with 10 bases separating them. Germline CDR1 and CDR2: SQVTM and ANQGSEA. CDR3 length: 13 amino acids. CDR3 in amino acids: CSVAQNLQETQYF. In DNA, the CDR3 is TGCAGCGTTGCACAGAACCTCCAAGAGACCCAGTACTTC.

This clone occurred once. The chain combines TRBV30 with TRBJ1-4, with D possibly matching TRBD1 (6 bases). CDR3 size: 15 residues. Germline assignment: CDR1 GTSNPN and CDR2 SVGIG (reference sequence). V lost 2 bases, J lost 4 bases, and 14 bases lay in between. CDR3 protein: CAWSRLRGSNEKLFF. In nucleotides, the CDR3 is TGTGCCTGGAGTCGTCTAAGGGGGAGTAATGAAAAACTGTTTTTT.

The genes are TRBV6-5 and TRBJ2-3; D is perhaps TRBD1 (5 bases). This CDR3 is 14 amino acids long. Trimming left V 4 bases short and J 0 bases short, with 8 bases between. The germline V gene encodes CDR1 MNHEY and CDR2 SVGAGI. The CDR3, as DNA: TGTGCCAGCAGTTTGACAGCTAGCACAGATACGCAGTATTTT. This gives the protein CASSLTASTDTQYF.

The V gene is TRBV9, the J gene TRBJ2-5, with 7 bases matching TRBD1. The germline V gene encodes CDR1 SGDLS and CDR2 YYNGEE. V lost 0 bases to trimming and J lost 1 base; unmatched junction nucleotides: 6. This CDR3 contains 16 residues. For the CDR3, the DNA is TGTGCCAGCAGCGTAGGACAGGGTTGGGGCCAAGAGACCCAGTACTTC. Protein sequence: CASSVGQGWGQETQYF.

This sequence joins TRBV21-1 and TRBJ2-3; the table's D call, TRBD2, has no DNA check behind it. TRBV21-1 counts as a pseudogene. The CDR3 spans 15 residues. The DNA of the CDR3 is TGTGCCAGCCCTGTGGAGGGTTGGGAAGCAGATACGCAGTATTTT. Translated: CASPVEGWEADTQYF.

The V call is TRBV9, the J call TRBJ1-3; D is undetermined. CDR3 length: 14 amino acids. Germline-derived CDR1 and CDR2 are SGDLS and YYNGEE. V was shortened by 0 bases and J by 2 bases, with 6 bases between the two germline ends. In nucleotides, the CDR3 is TGTGCCAGCAGCGTAGCACTAGCTGGAAACACCATATATTTT. Its translation: CASSVALAGNTIYF.

V usage is TRBV19 and J usage is TRBJ1-4, with 8 bases identical to TRBD1. V shed 1 base, J shed 10 bases, and the junction held 5 bases outside the gene matches. Germline loops: CDR1 LNHDA, CDR2 SQIVND (reference sequence). The CDR3 extends over 14 amino acids. The CDR3 DNA reads as TGTGCCAGTAGTATAGGCCACAGGGGGGGAAAACTGTTTTTT. Its translation: CASSIGHRGGKLFF.

The genes are TRBV19 and TRBJ1-2; 9 nucleotides agree with TRBD1. The CDR3 sequence is 13 residues long. CDR1 and CDR2 from the germline V gene are LNHDA and SQIVND (reference sequence). V was clipped by 5 bases and J by 6 bases; unmatched bases: 4. The CDR3 protein is CASSPRTGDGYTF. CDR3 nucleotide sequence: TGTGCCAGTAGTCCCCGGACAGGGGATGGCTACACCTTC.

The V call is TRBV28, the J call TRBJ1-5; a weak D match, TRBD1 (6 bases). The CDR3 contains 19 residues. Germline V gives CDR1 MDHEN, CDR2 SYDVKM. V was pared by 8 bases and J by 4 bases, with 30 bases between. In DNA, the CDR3 is TGTGCCAGCGCCACCGGGACATCCCCTAGGGGGATATTTAATCAGCCCCAGCATTTT. Its translation: CASATGTSPRGIFNQPQHF.

In nucleotides, the CDR3 is TGTGCCTGGAGAACGGGGGGCGACTATGGCTACACCTTC. Translating it yields CAWRTGGDYGYTF. This rearrangement joins TRBV30 to TRBJ1-2, with D possibly being TRBD1 (6 bases). V lost 3 bases and J 3 bases, leaving 11 bases between the germline ends. The CDR3 sequence is 13 residues long. Germline V CDR1 and CDR2: GTSNPN, SVGIG (reference sequence).

This chain links TRBV10-3 with TRBJ2-1; D may be TRBD2 (6 bases). The germline CDR1 and CDR2 sequences are ENHRY and SYGVKD. The V end was cut by 11 bases, the J end by 7 bases, with 24 bases between. The CDR3 is 15 amino acids. CDR3 loop: CASGGVTGAGNEQFF. The DNA for the CDR3 is TGTGCCTCCGGGGGTGTAACGGGAGCAGGGAATGAGCAGTTCTTC.

The chain joins TRBV29-1 to TRBJ1-1; D might be TRBD1 (6 bases). CDR3 length equals 12 residues. Germline CDR1 reads SQVTM; CDR2 reads ANQGSEA. Trimming left V 0 bases short and J 11 bases short, with 13 bases between. CDR3 residues: CSVEDPGGAAFF. CDR3 bases: TGCAGCGTTGAAGATCCGGGGGGCGCGGCTTTCTTT.

The gene calls are TRBV7-9 and TRBJ2-5; tentatively, D is TRBD1 (6 bases). The V and J ends lost 1 base and 4 bases respectively, with 16 bases between them. This CDR3 has 16 amino acids. The germline V gene has CDR1 SEHNR and CDR2 FQNEAQ (reference sequence). CDR3 in amino acids: CASSLGFTGKGETQYF. CDR3 in DNA: TGTGCCAGCAGCTTAGGATTTACAGGGAAGGGAGAGACCCAGTACTTC.

The V and J genes are TRBV7-6 and TRBJ2-4; 15 positions match TRBD2. This CDR3 is built from 19 residues. V shed 1 base and J 5 bases; nucleotides not matched to a gene: 9. Looked up from germline, CDR1 is SGHVS and CDR2 is FNYEAQ. This chain's CDR3 is CASSLVGTSGRKGENIQYF. CDR3 DNA: TGTGCCAGCAGCTTAGTTGGGACTAGCGGGAGGAAGGGGGAAAACATTCAGTACTTC. The entire variable domain, with the rest obtained from reference TRBV7-6 and TRBJ2-4, is as follows: GAGVSQSPRYKVTKRGQDVALRCDPISGHVSLYWYRQALGQGPEFLTYFNYEAQQDKSGLPNDRFSAERPEGSISTLTIQRTEQRDSAMYRCASSLVGTSGRKGENIQYFGAGTRLSVL.

The chain carries TRBV11-2 and TRBJ1-1; TRBD1 aligns across 12 bases. Germline assignment: CDR1 SGHAT and CDR2 FQNNGV. The CDR3 covers 15 residues. The V segment lost 4 bases and the J segment 1 base; nucleotides outside the gene matches: 1. Written as DNA, the CDR3 is TGTGCCAGCAGCTCGGGACAGGGGGCGAACACTGAAGCTTTCTTT. Translating it yields CASSSGQGANTEAFF.

This chain connects TRBV6-5 to TRBJ1-5; D is ambiguous. Deletions cut 2 bases from V and 4 bases from J, with 6 bases between. The germline gives CDR1 MNHEY, CDR2 SVGAGI. CDR3 length equals 13 residues. The CDR3 reads CASSYGGNQPQHF. In DNA form, the CDR3 reads TGTGCCAGCAGTTACGGAGGAAATCAGCCCCAGCATTTT.

This chain connects TRBV5-1 to TRBJ1-4; D possibly corresponds to TRBD1 (6 bases). V lost 4 bases to trimming and J lost 8 bases, with 18 bases between them. The CDR3 loop spans 15 amino acids. Germline V CDR1 and CDR2: SGHRS, YFSETQ. The CDR3 loop reads CASSPRDVTGEKLFF. The CDR3 coding sequence is TGCGCCAGCAGCCCTAGGGACGTCACAGGGGAAAAACTGTTTTTT. Full variable domain (rest looked up from reference TRBV5-1 and TRBJ1-4): KAGVTQTPRYLIKTRGQQVTLSCSPISGHRSVSWYQQTPGQGLQFLFEYFSETQRNKGNFPGRFSGRQFSNSRSEMNVSTLELGDSALYLCASSPRDVTGEKLFFGSGTQLSVL.

V is TRBV5-1 and J is TRBJ2-3, with TRBD1 identical over 7 bases. Germline V CDR1 and CDR2: SGHRS, YFSETQ. The CDR3 runs to 14 residues. V was pared by 4 bases and J by 4 bases, with 6 bases of the junction left unmatched. CDR3: CASSASGGSDTQYF. The CDR3 region has the DNA TGCGCCAGCAGCGCCTCAGGGGGATCAGATACGCAGTATTTT.

On this clone: The junction differs from germline at one of its ends, possibly a read error. The V gene is TRBV7-9, the J gene TRBJ1-2, with TRBD1 identical over 9 bases. Germline values: CDR1 SEHNR, CDR2 FQNEAQ (reference sequence). The CDR3 is 13 amino acids. CDR3 sequence (DNA): TGTGCCAGCAGCTTAGAACAGGGGGCCCTCGCTCCCTTC. As protein: CASSLEQGALAPF.

This clone was found a few times. The chain's CDR3 is CASRRRDTNTEAFF. CDR3 coding DNA: TGTGCCAGCAGGCGAAGGGACACCAACACTGAAGCTTTCTTT. V and J are TRBV25-1 and TRBJ1-1; perhaps TRBD1 as D (6 bases). Trimming pared 6 bases from V and 2 bases from J, leaving 13 bases between. Germline V gene data show CDR1 as MGHDK and CDR2 as SYGVNS. The CDR3 runs to 14 residues.

V usage is TRBV7-6 and J usage is TRBJ1-2; D perhaps matches TRBD1 (5 bases). Germline V gene data show CDR1 as SGHVS and CDR2 as FNYEAQ. The CDR3 is 13 amino acids. The V and J ends lost 1 base and 8 bases respectively, with 11 bases between them. The chain's CDR3 is CASSLEGLKGYTF. In nucleotides, the CDR3 is TGTGCCAGCAGCTTAGAGGGGCTGAAAGGCTACACCTTC.

The chain employs TRBV27 and TRBJ2-2, with D possibly TRBD2 on 6 matching bases. Trimming stripped 10 bases from V and 0 bases from J, with 12 bases between. This CDR3 has 14 amino acids. Looked up from germline, CDR1 is MNHEY and CDR2 is SMNVEV (reference sequence). The CDR3 coding sequence is TGTGCCACCGGAGGACTAACGAACACCGGGGAGCTGTTTTTT. This codes for CATGGLTNTGELFF.

The chain carries TRBV19 and TRBJ1-3, with D uncertain. With 3 bases removed from V and 0 bases from J, the gap between germline ends came to 9 bases. The CDR3 is 15 residues long. Germline-derived CDR1 and CDR2 are LNHDA and SQIVND (reference sequence). DNA for the CDR3: TGTGCCAGTAGTATGATGGCGGCCTCTGGAAACACCATATATTTT. Amino acids: CASSMMAASGNTIYF.

The J gene is TRBJ2-7, the V gene TRBV6-1; D unresolved. V lost 2 bases, J lost 3 bases, and 5 bases lay in between. Germline values: CDR1 MNHNS, CDR2 SASEGT. The CDR3 is 12 residues long. The CDR3, as DNA: TGTGCCAGCAGTGAACAGAACTACGAGCAGTACTTC. This encodes CASSEQNYEQYF.